This T cell receptor beta chain appears in the sequencing data of a study of T cell responses to AZD1222 COVID-19 vaccine. The study, taken as a whole, reports: Two AZD1222 administrations were followed by greater Spike-specific TCR breadth and depth. Vaccine-associated CD4 TCRs ranged over spike, dominating at 160-218 and 743-854.

Pooled samples include second doses given at about 4 or 12 weeks. Some clones are missing from TCRdb's copy, which holds only in-frame ones; the method was immunoSEQ multiplex PCR. The sample records about 84,000 clones, around nine tenths being singletons. This clone was counted once. What it binds is not known. V was clipped by 1 base and J by 4 bases; unmatched bases: 3. The germline CDR1 and CDR2 sequences are SGHRS and YFSETQ. There are 14 residues in the CDR3. The chain carries TRBV5-1 and TRBJ2-7; TRBD1 agrees at 9 bases. The origin of this receptor is an adult who received the AZD1222 COVID-19 vaccine. The sequencing used peripheral blood, collected 28 days after the second AZD1222 dose. In nucleotides, the CDR3 is TGCGCCAGCAGCTTGACAGGGGGCAGGTACGAGCAGTACTTC. Protein product: CASSLTGGRYEQYF.